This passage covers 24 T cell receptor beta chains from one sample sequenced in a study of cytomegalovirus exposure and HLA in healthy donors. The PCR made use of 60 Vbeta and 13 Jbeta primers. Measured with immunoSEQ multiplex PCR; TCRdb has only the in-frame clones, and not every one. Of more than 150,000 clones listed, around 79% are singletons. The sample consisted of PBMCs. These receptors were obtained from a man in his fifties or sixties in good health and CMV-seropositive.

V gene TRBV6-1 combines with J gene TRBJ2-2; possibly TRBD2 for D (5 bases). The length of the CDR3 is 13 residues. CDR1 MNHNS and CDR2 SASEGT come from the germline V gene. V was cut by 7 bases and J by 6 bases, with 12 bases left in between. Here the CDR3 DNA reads TGTGCCAGCATTAAGGACTCGGCCGGGGAGCTGTTTTTT. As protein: CASIKDSAGELFF.

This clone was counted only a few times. CDR3 in DNA: TGTGCCAGCAGCGAGAGTACAGGGTACGATAATTCACCCCTCCACTTT. It codes for CASSESTGYDNSPLHF. V usage is TRBV2 and J usage is TRBJ1-6; D possibly corresponds to TRBD1 (6 bases). Germline-derived CDR1 and CDR2 are SNHLY and FYNNEI. V was clipped by 6 bases and J by 5 bases, with 17 bases between them. The length of the CDR3 is 16 residues.

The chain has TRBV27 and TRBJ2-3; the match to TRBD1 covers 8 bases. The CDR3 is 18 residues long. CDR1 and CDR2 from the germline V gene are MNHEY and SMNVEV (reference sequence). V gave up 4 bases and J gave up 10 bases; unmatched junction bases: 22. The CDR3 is CASSSWQGALLETSAQYF. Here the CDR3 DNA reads TGTGCCAGCAGTTCGTGGCAGGGGGCTCTCTTAGAGACGTCAGCGCAGTATTTT.

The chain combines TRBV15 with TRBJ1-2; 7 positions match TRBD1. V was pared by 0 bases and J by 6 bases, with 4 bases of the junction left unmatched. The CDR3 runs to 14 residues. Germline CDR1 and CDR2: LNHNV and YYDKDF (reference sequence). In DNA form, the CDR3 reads TGTGCCACCAGCAGAGATCGGCAGGGGGATGGCTACACCTTC. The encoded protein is CATSRDRQGDGYTF.

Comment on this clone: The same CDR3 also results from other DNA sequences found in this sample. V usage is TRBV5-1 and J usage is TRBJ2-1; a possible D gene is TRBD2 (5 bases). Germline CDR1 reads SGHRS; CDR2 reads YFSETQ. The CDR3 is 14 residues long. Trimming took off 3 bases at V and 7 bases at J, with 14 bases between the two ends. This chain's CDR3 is CASSSPLVPNEQFF. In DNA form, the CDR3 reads TGCGCCAGCAGCTCCCCACTAGTACCGAATGAGCAGTTCTTC. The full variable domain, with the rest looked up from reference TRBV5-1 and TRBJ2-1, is KAGVTQTPRYLIKTRGQQVTLSCSPISGHRSVSWYQQTPGQGLQFLFEYFSETQRNKGNFPGRFSGRQFSNSRSEMNVSTLELGDSALYLCASSSPLVPNEQFFGPGTRLTVL.

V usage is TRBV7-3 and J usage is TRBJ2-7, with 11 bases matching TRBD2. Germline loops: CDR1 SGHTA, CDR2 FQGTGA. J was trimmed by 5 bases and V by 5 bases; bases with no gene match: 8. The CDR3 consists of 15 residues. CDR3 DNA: TGTGCCAGCAGCCCATCTAGCGGGGGGTTTAACGAGCAGTACTTC. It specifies CASSPSSGGFNEQYF.

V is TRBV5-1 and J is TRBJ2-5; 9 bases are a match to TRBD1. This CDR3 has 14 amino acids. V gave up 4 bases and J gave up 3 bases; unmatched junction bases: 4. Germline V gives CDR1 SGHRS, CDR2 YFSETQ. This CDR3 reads CASSPGTGKETQYF. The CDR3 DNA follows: TGCGCCAGCAGCCCCGGGACAGGGAAAGAGACCCAGTACTTC.

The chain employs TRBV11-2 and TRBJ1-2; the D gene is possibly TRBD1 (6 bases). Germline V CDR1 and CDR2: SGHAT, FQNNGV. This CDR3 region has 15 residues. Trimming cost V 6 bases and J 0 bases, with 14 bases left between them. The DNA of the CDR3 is TGTGCCAGCAGACGGGGGGGCAGATCTAACTATGGCTACACCTTC. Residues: CASRRGGRSNYGYTF.

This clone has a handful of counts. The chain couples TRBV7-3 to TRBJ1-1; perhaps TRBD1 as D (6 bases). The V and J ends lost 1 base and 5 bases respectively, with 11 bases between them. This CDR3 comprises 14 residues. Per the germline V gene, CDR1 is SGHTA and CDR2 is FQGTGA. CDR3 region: CASSLKGVGTEAFF. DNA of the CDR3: TGTGCCAGCAGCTTAAAGGGGGTAGGAACTGAAGCTTTCTTT. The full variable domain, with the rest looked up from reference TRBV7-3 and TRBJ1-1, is GAGVSQTPSNKVTEKGKYVELRCDPISGHTALYWYRQSLGQGPEFLIYFQGTGAADDSGLPNDRFFAVRPEGSVSTLKIQRTERGDSAVYLCASSLKGVGTEAFFGQGTRLTVV.

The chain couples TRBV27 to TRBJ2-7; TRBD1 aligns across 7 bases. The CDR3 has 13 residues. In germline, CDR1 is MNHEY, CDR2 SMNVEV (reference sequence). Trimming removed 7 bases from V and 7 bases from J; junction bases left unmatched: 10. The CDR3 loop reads CASTPLQGFEQYF. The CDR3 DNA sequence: TGTGCCAGCACCCCTCTACAGGGGTTTGAGCAGTACTTC.

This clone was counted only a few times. The CDR3 coding sequence is TGTGCCAGCAGTTCCCCGGGACAGCTAATAGACTACGAGCAGTACGTC. Translated: CASSSPGQLIDYEQYV. The rearrangement joins TRBV27 to TRBJ2-7, with 7 bases matching TRBD1. CDR3 length equals 16 residues. CDR1 MNHEY and CDR2 SMNVEV come from the germline V gene (reference sequence). The trim removed 4 bases at V and 3 bases at J, leaving 12 bases unmatched.

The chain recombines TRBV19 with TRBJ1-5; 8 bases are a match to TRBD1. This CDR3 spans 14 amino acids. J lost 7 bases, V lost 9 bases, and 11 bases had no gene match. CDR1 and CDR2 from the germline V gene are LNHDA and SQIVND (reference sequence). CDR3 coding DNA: TGTGCCAGCCGCCCGACAGGGGCAGGCCAGCCCCAGCATTTT. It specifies CASRPTGAGQPQHF.

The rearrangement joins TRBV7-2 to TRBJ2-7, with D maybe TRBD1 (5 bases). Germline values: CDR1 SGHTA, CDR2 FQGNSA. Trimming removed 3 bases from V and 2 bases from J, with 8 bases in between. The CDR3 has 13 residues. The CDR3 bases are TGTGCCAGCAGCTTGGTCAGGGCCTACGAGCAGTACTTC. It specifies CASSLVRAYEQYF.

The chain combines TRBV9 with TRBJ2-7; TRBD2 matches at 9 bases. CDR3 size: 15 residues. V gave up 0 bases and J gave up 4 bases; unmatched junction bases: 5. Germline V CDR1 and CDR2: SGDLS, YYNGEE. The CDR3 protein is CASSVDPAGGYEQYF. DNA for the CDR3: TGTGCCAGCAGCGTAGACCCAGCGGGGGGTTACGAGCAGTACTTC.

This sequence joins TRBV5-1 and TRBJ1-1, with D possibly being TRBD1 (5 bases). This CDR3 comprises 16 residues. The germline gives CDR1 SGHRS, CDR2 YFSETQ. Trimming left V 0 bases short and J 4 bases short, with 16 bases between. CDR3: CASSLGGRGWSTEAFF. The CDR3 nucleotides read TGCGCCAGCAGCTTGGGAGGTAGGGGTTGGTCCACTGAAGCTTTCTTT.

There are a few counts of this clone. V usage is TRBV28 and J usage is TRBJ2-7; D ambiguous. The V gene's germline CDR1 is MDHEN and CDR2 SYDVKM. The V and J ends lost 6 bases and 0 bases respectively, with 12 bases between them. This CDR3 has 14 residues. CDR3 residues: CASSSGPSSYEQYF. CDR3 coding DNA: TGTGCCAGCAGCTCGGGTCCTAGCTCCTACGAGCAGTACTTC.

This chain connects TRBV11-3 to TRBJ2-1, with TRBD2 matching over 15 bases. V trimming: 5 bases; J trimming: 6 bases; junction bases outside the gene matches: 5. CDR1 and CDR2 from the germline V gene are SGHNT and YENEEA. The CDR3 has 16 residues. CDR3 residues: CASSVRTSGGANEQFF. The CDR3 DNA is TGTGCCAGCAGCGTACGGACTAGCGGGGGGGCCAATGAGCAGTTCTTC.

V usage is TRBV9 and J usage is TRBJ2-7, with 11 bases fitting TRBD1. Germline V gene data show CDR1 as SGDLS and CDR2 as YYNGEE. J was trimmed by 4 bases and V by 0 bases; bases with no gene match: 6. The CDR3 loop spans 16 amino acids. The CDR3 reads CASSVGPGQGVYEQYF. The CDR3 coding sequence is TGTGCCAGCAGCGTAGGGCCGGGACAGGGGGTATACGAGCAGTACTTC.

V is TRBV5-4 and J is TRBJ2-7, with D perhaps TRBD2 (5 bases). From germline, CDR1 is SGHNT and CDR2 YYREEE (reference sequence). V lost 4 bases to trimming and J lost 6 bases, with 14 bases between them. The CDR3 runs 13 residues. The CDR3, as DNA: TGTGCCAGCAGCGGCGGAACTAGTGGCGAGCAGTACTTC. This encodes CASSGGTSGEQYF.

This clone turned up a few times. The CDR3 DNA reads TGTGCCAGCAGCGTTAGTAGCGGGGGGGCCAGCACAGATACGCAGTATTTT. Protein: CASSVSSGGASTDTQYF. The genes are TRBV9 and TRBJ2-3, with 11 bases lining up with TRBD2. V shed 2 bases, J shed 0 bases, and the junction held 5 bases outside the gene matches. Germline assignment: CDR1 SGDLS and CDR2 YYNGEE. CDR3 size: 17 residues.

CDR3 sequence: CASSLDPTGGFQKLFF. CDR3 in DNA: TGTGCCAGCAGCTTAGATCCGACAGGGGGCTTTCAAAAACTGTTTTTT. The chain couples TRBV11-2 to TRBJ1-4, with 10 nucleotides matching TRBD1. Trimming cost V 0 bases and J 9 bases; bases outside gene matches: 7. The CDR3 runs 16 residues. Germline lookup yields CDR1 SGHAT and CDR2 FQNNGV.

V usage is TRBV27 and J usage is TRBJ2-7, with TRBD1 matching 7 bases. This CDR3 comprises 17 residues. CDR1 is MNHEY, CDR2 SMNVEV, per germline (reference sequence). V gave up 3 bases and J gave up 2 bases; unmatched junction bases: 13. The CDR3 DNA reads TGTGCCAGCAGTTTGGTTGGGGACAGTCTTTCACCCTACGAGCAGTACTTC. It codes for CASSLVGDSLSPYEQYF.

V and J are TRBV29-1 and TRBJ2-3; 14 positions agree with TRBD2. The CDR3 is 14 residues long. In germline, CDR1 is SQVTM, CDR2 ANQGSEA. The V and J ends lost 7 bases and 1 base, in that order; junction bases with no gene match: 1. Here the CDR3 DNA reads TGCAGCGCGGGACTAGCGGGGGGCACAGATACGCAGTATTTT. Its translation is CSAGLAGGTDTQYF.

The CDR3 here is CASSLSGGARSYNEQFF. The CDR3 nucleotides are TGTGCCAGCAGCTTATCAGGGGGCGCAAGGTCCTACAATGAGCAGTTCTTC. The chain recombines TRBV7-8 with TRBJ2-1; 8 bases match TRBD1. The V segment lost 2 bases and the J segment 1 base; nucleotides outside the gene matches: 7. The CDR3 length is 17 residues. Germline V gene sequence: CDR1 SGHVS, CDR2 FQNEAQ.